A few counts support the clone carrying this T cell receptor (beta chain). This sample is part of a study of somatic mutations in cytotoxic T cells in rheumatoid arthritis. V was trimmed by 5 bases and J by 2 bases, leaving 9 bases between them. From germline, CDR1 is SQVTM and CDR2 ANQGSEA. The CDR3 runs to 12 residues. CD4+ cells and CD8+ cells were each obtained through positive magnetic bead selection, and their purity was assessed by flow cytometry. Original handling: Published virus-specific TCRB sequences found rare matches among patient CD8+ clones larger than 1%. Libraries were prepared by immunoSEQ multiplex PCR; TCRdb keeps only in-frame clonotypes and omits some of them. Clone size and V and J calls were adopted from that table, with D and trimming inferred from the DNA. The table records 10,000 to 11,000 clones, approximately 90% of them present only once.

The sequence was collected from a young woman with rheumatoid arthritis. V usage is TRBV29-1 and J usage is TRBJ2-5; D is undetermined. The sample consisted of CD8+ T cells sorted from blood. In nucleotides, the CDR3 is TGCAGCGTTAAAGGCAGTCAAGAGACCCAGTACTTC. It codes for CSVKGSQETQYF.